The sequence of this T cell receptor beta chain was determined in a study of blood T cell repertoires in COVID-19. About the study: Acute and convalescent COVID-19 specimens originated in the United States, Italy and Spain.

This table comes from immunoSEQ multiplex PCR, and its TCRdb copy is limited to in-frame clones, with some not included. This table holds 160,000 or so clones, 80% to 85% found once. The CDR3 extends over 14 amino acids. V gave up 5 bases and J gave up 9 bases; unmatched junction bases: 10. Germline CDR1 reads SGHTA; CDR2 reads FQGNSA. Recruitment covered over 20 US areas and drew participants whose ages spanned 18 to 89 years. Two consecutive negative NP/OP PCR tests, clearance, or resolved symptoms defined Cohort 3 recovery. The sequence was collected from a woman between 50 and 59 years old who had recovered from COVID-19. Sequenced: PBMCs or T cells enriched from blood (not recorded which). The chain has TRBV7-2 and TRBJ2-1; TRBD2 matches 7 bases. The CDR3 loop is CASSPREGVGEQFF. The CDR3 DNA reads as TGTGCCAGCAGCCCTAGGGAGGGAGTCGGTGAGCAGTTCTTC.